The 28 T cell receptor beta chains reported below all come from one sample, sequenced in a study of PD-L1 blockade in urothelial cancer. The time point is: peripheral blood 6 weeks after treatment start. Libraries were prepared by immunoSEQ multiplex PCR; TCRdb keeps only in-frame clonotypes and omits some of them. Among more than 90,000 clones listed, 91% were seen once. This material consisted of PBMCs, taken around atezolizumab (anti-PD-L1) treatment. The source of these receptors is a man in his 60s with urothelial cancer.

This clone has a handful of counts. This chain links TRBV19 with TRBJ2-5, with D perhaps TRBD1 (5 bases). The CDR3 extends over 13 amino acids. V shed 5 bases and J shed 4 bases, with 11 bases lying between them. Per germline, CDR1 LNHDA and CDR2 SQIVND (reference sequence). As DNA, the CDR3 is TGTGCCAGTAGTGCCCCCCAGGGAGAGACCCAGTACTTC. It yields the protein CASSAPQGETQYF.

The chain employs TRBV5-4 and TRBJ2-5, with D possibly matching TRBD1 (6 bases). The germline V gene encodes CDR1 SGHNT and CDR2 YYREEE (reference sequence). V was shortened by 3 bases and J by 1 base, with 10 bases between the two germline ends. This CDR3 comprises 14 residues. The CDR3, as DNA: TGTGCCAGCAGCTCCCAGGACAGCCAAGAGACCCAGTACTTC. Residues: CASSSQDSQETQYF.

The genes are TRBV30 and TRBJ2-7, with D tentatively TRBD2 (7 bases). Between the trimmed V and J ends, which lost 8 bases and 7 bases, there was a span of 12 bases. This CDR3 is built from 10 residues. Germline CDR1 is GTSNPN and CDR2 is SVGIG (reference sequence). The CDR3 loop reads CAGGGGEQYF. The CDR3 coding sequence is TGTGCCGGGGGGGGCGGGGAGCAGTACTTC.

This clone was seen more than once but under ten times. V usage is TRBV7-2 and J usage is TRBJ2-2; 10 bases agree with TRBD2. This CDR3 comprises 13 residues. The trim removed 5 bases at V and 8 bases at J, leaving 2 bases unmatched. The germline V gene has CDR1 SGHTA and CDR2 FQGNSA. CDR3 residues: CASSETSGGELFF. The CDR3 DNA sequence: TGTGCCAGCAGCGAGACTAGCGGGGGGGAGCTGTTTTTT. The whole variable domain, remainder taken from reference TRBV7-2 and TRBJ2-2, is GAGVSQSPSNKVTEKGKDVELRCDPISGHTALYWYRQSLGQGLEFLIYFQGNSAPDKSGLPSDRFSAERTGGSVSTLTIQRTQQEDSAVYLCASSETSGGELFFGEGSRLTVL.

The chain combines TRBV19 with TRBJ2-1, with 14 bases aligning to TRBD2. Trimming cost V 6 bases and J 5 bases; bases outside gene matches: 18. Germline-derived CDR1 and CDR2 are LNHDA and SQIVND (reference sequence). The CDR3 contains 20 residues. The chain's CDR3 is CASRTEGTSGGLPPNNEQFF. The DNA for the CDR3 is TGTGCCAGTAGGACGGAGGGGACTAGCGGGGGCCTCCCGCCGAACAATGAGCAGTTCTTC.

This rearrangement joins TRBV5-1 to TRBJ2-7; the D gene is possibly TRBD1 (5 bases). The CDR3 consists of 14 residues. The V and J ends lost 1 base and 3 bases respectively, with 11 bases between them. Germline values: CDR1 SGHRS, CDR2 YFSETQ. CDR3 in DNA: TGCGCCAGCAGCTTGAGAGGACAACTCTACGAGCAGTACTTC. This translates into CASSLRGQLYEQYF.

The V and J genes are TRBV14 and TRBJ1-1, with 8 bases matching TRBD1. CDR1 is SGHDN, CDR2 FVKESK, per germline. V lost 3 bases, J lost 5 bases, and 5 bases stayed unmatched. CDR3 length: 14 amino acids. The CDR3 reads CASSQTGVGTEAFF. In nucleotides, the CDR3 is TGTGCCAGCAGCCAGACAGGGGTTGGAACTGAAGCTTTCTTT.

The chain combines TRBV7-9 with TRBJ2-7, with 8 bases identical to TRBD1. Unmatched junction bases numbered 5, after V lost 2 bases and J lost 5 bases. The CDR3 runs 14 residues. CDR1 SEHNR and CDR2 FQNEAQ come from the germline V gene (reference sequence). CDR3 DNA sequence: TGTGCCAGCAGCTTACAACAGGGGGGACACGAGCAGTACTTC. Its translation: CASSLQQGGHEQYF. Complete variable domain (other parts from reference TRBV7-9 and TRBJ2-7): DTGVSQNPRHKITKRGQNVTFRCDPISEHNRLYWYRQTLGQGPEFLTYFQNEAQLEKSRLLSDRFSAERPKGSFSTLEIQRTEQGDSAMYLCASSLQQGGHEQYFGPGTRLTVT.

The chain joins TRBV6-1 to TRBJ2-5; D may be TRBD2 (6 bases). V was trimmed by 3 bases and J by 4 bases, leaving 15 bases between them. Germline CDR1 is MNHNS and CDR2 is SASEGT. This CDR3 is 15 amino acids long. In nucleotides, the CDR3 is TGTGCCAGCAGTGACAGTAGGGCGGGATCAGAGACCCAGTACTTC. This encodes CASSDSRAGSETQYF.

The chain combines TRBV5-1 with TRBJ2-1; possible D gene TRBD2, 5 bases. This CDR3 has 14 residues. CDR1 and CDR2 (germline): SGHRS, YFSETQ. Trimming shortened V by 0 bases and J by 5 bases, and 9 bases separated the two germline ends. CDR3 in amino acids: CASSLVGADNEQFF. DNA for the CDR3: TGCGCCAGCAGCTTGGTGGGAGCAGACAATGAGCAGTTCTTC.

V usage is TRBV7-2 and J usage is TRBJ2-7, with 9 bases matching TRBD2. After removal of 0 bases from V and 6 bases from J, the junction contained 9 bases not matched to a gene. The CDR3 has 16 amino acids. Germline V CDR1 and CDR2: SGHTA, FQGNSA. The DNA for the CDR3 is TGTGCCAGCAGCTTAGCGGGCGGCGGGAGGGCCGGCGAGCAGTACTTC. Protein sequence: CASSLAGGGRAGEQYF.

This chain uses TRBV19 with TRBJ2-3; the D gene is possibly TRBD2 (6 bases). The length of the CDR3 is 17 residues. Trimming stripped 7 bases from V and 4 bases from J, with 24 bases between. Germline-derived CDR1 and CDR2 are LNHDA and SQIVND (reference sequence). The CDR3 here is CASTVDYPGANSDTQYF. The CDR3 DNA is TGTGCCAGTACCGTCGATTACCCGGGAGCGAACTCAGATACGCAGTATTTT.

The J gene is TRBJ1-2, the V gene TRBV2; D gene ambiguous. CDR3 length: 15 amino acids. The V end was cut by 2 bases, the J end by 6 bases, with 16 bases between. Germline CDR1 SNHLY, CDR2 FYNNEI. CDR3 sequence reads: CASSERVTVFDGYTF. The DNA of the CDR3 is TGTGCCAGCAGTGAACGCGTCACCGTTTTCGATGGCTACACCTTC.

V and J are TRBV4-1 and TRBJ2-2, with D unresolved. Germline CDR1 and CDR2: MGHRA and YSYEKL. V dropped 0 bases and J dropped 5 bases, with 4 bases sitting between them. This CDR3 has 13 residues. The chain's CDR3 is CASSQDRTGELFF. CDR3 DNA: TGCGCCAGCAGCCAAGATCGGACCGGGGAGCTGTTTTTT.

J is TRBJ2-3 and V is TRBV19; 8 bases map to TRBD2. V shed 10 bases and J 3 bases; nucleotides not matched to a gene: 6. Germline V gene lookup returns CDR1 LNHDA and CDR2 SQIVND (reference sequence). This CDR3 contains 13 residues. The CDR3 loop is CATSLAETDTQYF. The CDR3 DNA follows: TGTGCCACCTCACTAGCGGAAACAGATACGCAGTATTTT. Using reference TRBV19 and TRBJ2-3 for the parts outside the CDR3, the full variable domain is DGGITQSPKYLFRKEGQNVTLSCEQNLNHDAMYWYRQDPGQGLRLIYYSQIVNDFQKGDIAEGYSVSREKKESFPLTVTSAQKNPTAFYLCATSLAETDTQYFGPGTRLTVL.

This chain links TRBV5-5 with TRBJ2-7; tentative D call: TRBD1 (6 bases). The CDR3 contains 13 residues. Per the germline V gene, CDR1 is SGHKS and CDR2 is YYEKEE (reference sequence). V was shortened by 5 bases and J by 2 bases, with 11 bases between the two germline ends. Here the CDR3 reads CASSFGQTYEQYF. In nucleotides, the CDR3 is TGTGCCAGCAGTTTTGGACAGACCTACGAGCAGTACTTC.

V is TRBV30 and J is TRBJ2-1; 10 bases map to TRBD2. After removal of 4 bases from V and 4 bases from J, the junction contained 10 bases not matched to a gene. Germline values: CDR1 GTSNPN, CDR2 SVGIG (reference sequence). The CDR3 contains 16 residues. CDR3 loop: CAWKHQLAGKYNEQFF. CDR3 sequence (DNA): TGTGCCTGGAAGCACCAACTAGCGGGGAAATACAATGAGCAGTTCTTC.

Notes on this clone: Sequence at one end of the junction differs from germline and may be a read error. The V and J genes are TRBV7-7 and TRBJ2-5, with 10 bases aligning to TRBD1. This CDR3 is 17 amino acids long. The V gene's germline CDR1 is SSHAT and CDR2 FNYEAQ (reference sequence). CDR3 bases: TGTGCTAGCAGCTTAGGATCTTCCGGGACAGGGGTGGAGACCCAGTACTTC. Translation: CASSLGSSGTGVETQYF.

The chain employs TRBV4-1 and TRBJ2-3, with D perhaps matching TRBD1 (7 bases). The CDR3 extends over 15 amino acids. Trimming stripped 3 bases from V and 0 bases from J, with 10 bases between. Germline V gene lookup returns CDR1 MGHRA and CDR2 YSYEKL. The CDR3 region has the DNA TGCGCCAGCAGCCATCAGGGGGGTAGCACAGATACGCAGTATTTT. It translates to CASSHQGGSTDTQYF.

The genes are TRBV7-2 and TRBJ2-2; 7 bases are a match to TRBD2. In germline, CDR1 is SGHTA, CDR2 FQGNSA. V dropped 1 base and J dropped 5; count of bases not matched to a gene: 4. The CDR3 extends over 15 amino acids. The CDR3 reads CASSLGGLGTGELFF. The CDR3 nucleotides are TGTGCCAGCAGCTTAGGCGGACTAGGGACCGGGGAGCTGTTTTTT.

This chain connects TRBV6-1 to TRBJ1-4; D is undetermined. The CDR3 runs 13 residues. Per germline, CDR1 MNHNS and CDR2 SASEGT. Trimming stripped 0 bases from V and 10 bases from J, with 9 bases between. DNA for the CDR3: TGTGCCAGCAGTGAAGCGCTAGCCGGAAAACTGTTTTTT. Translating gives CASSEALAGKLFF.

This clone was observed once. The genes are TRBV11-2 and TRBJ2-7; a possible D gene is TRBD2 (6 bases). This CDR3 contains 14 residues. Trimming left V 3 bases short and J 3 bases short, with 12 bases between. The germline CDR1 and CDR2 sequences are SGHAT and FQNNGV. The CDR3 DNA sequence: TGTGCCAGCAGCTTCAGGGAGGTCGGCTACGAGCAGTACTTC. It is translated as CASSFREVGYEQYF.

V gene TRBV7-2 combines with J gene TRBJ1-4, with a tentative D call TRBD1 (5 bases). The germline CDR1 and CDR2 sequences are SGHTA and FQGNSA. CDR3 length equals 15 residues. Trimming shortened V by 1 base and J by 8 bases, and 14 bases separated the two germline ends. CDR3 nucleotide sequence: TGTGCCAGCAGCTTAGGTTCGGGGGTCTGGGAAAAACTGTTTTTT. This encodes CASSLGSGVWEKLFF.

The CDR3 nucleotides read TGTGCCGCTAACCGGGGGGCCTCCTACGAGCAGTACTTC. As protein: CAANRGASYEQYF. J is TRBJ2-7 and V is TRBV30; D is perhaps TRBD2 (7 bases). V was trimmed by 8 bases and J by 0 bases, leaving 14 bases between them. CDR1 GTSNPN and CDR2 SVGIG come from the germline V gene (reference sequence). This CDR3 comprises 13 residues.

The V and J genes are TRBV30 and TRBJ1-1; D perhaps matches TRBD1 (5 bases). The germline V gene encodes CDR1 GTSNPN and CDR2 SVGIG (reference sequence). Trimming shortened V by 3 bases and J by 8 bases, and 13 bases separated the two germline ends. The CDR3 has 12 amino acids. The chain's CDR3 is CAWSDGGEEAFF. CDR3 nucleotides: TGTGCCTGGAGCGACGGGGGGGAAGAAGCTTTCTTT.

This clone was recorded a few times. The rearrangement uses TRBV5-1 and TRBJ2-4, with 7 bases aligning to TRBD1. Germline CDR1 and CDR2: SGHRS and YFSETQ. The CDR3 loop spans 18 amino acids. V trimming: 0 bases; J trimming: 4 bases; junction bases outside the gene matches: 13. CDR3 sequence (DNA): TGCGCCAGCAGCTTGGGAGGTCGGGACAGAACAAGAAAAAACATTCAGTACTTC. Its protein product is CASSLGGRDRTRKNIQYF.

This clone has a single count. The V gene is TRBV18, the J gene TRBJ2-7; tentatively, D is TRBD2 (6 bases). Per germline, CDR1 KGHSH and CDR2 LQKENI. The CDR3 consists of 17 residues. Trimming stripped 2 bases from V and 1 base from J, with 18 bases between. In nucleotides, the CDR3 is TGTGCCAGCTCACCAAACGGAGATTGGGAGGTTTCCTACGAGCAGTACTTC. Residues: CASSPNGDWEVSYEQYF.

The chain links TRBV19 to TRBJ1-4, with TRBD1 matching 9 bases. The V and J ends lost 4 bases and 7 bases, in that order; junction bases with no gene match: 7. CDR1 LNHDA and CDR2 SQIVND come from the germline V gene (reference sequence). The CDR3 extends over 15 amino acids. The CDR3 DNA sequence: TGTGCCAGTAGTAACCCGGGACAGGGTGCTGAAAAACTGTTTTTT. Encoded protein: CASSNPGQGAEKLFF.